The clone carrying this T cell receptor beta chain has just one count. Its antigen is not known. Use of 60 Vbeta and 13 Jbeta primers characterized the PCR. Measured with immunoSEQ multiplex PCR; TCRdb has only the in-frame clones, and not every one. Of under 150,000 clones listed, about three quarters were seen once; the top ten hold approximately 3.9%. These data are taken from a study of cytomegalovirus exposure and HLA in healthy donors. Study findings and constraints: Associated with HLA alleles at 0.05 false discovery rate in a later analysis were 16,951 TCR beta sequences. An analysis was carried out later, and it reportedly showed fewer N-insertions in an Asian-associated ancestry cluster than the approximately 670-donor mean.

The origin of this receptor is a man in his fifties or sixties in good health and CMV-seropositive. Specimen: PBMCs.

CDR3: CASSTGVKVLLGGEQFF. The CDR3 bases are TGTGCCAGTAGTACCGGGGTTAAGGTGCTCCTCGGTGGGGAGCAGTTCTTC. J is TRBJ2-1 and V is TRBV19; TRBD2 might be the D (5 bases). CDR3 length equals 17 residues. V dropped 4 bases and J dropped 10 bases, with 26 bases sitting between them. Germline-derived CDR1 and CDR2 are LNHDA and SQIVND (reference sequence).